Presented here are 23 T cell receptor beta chains from one specimen sequenced in a study of T-cell reconstitution after alpha-beta-depleted transplantation in children. Unique molecular identifiers were built into the TCRbeta library. A single record per CDR3 protein comes from TCRdb applying MiXCR to the PCR reads. Of 250,000 to 350,000 distinct CDR3 sequences detected, 23% appear once; the ten largest clones hold about a tenth. The sample was PBMCs, mostly from graft donor cells, taken 180 days after TCRalphabeta/CD19-depleted stem cell transplant. Source of these receptors: a male patient younger than 18 who had a stem cell transplant for acute lymphoblastic leukemia, so the T cells may come from the graft donor.

This clonotype was counted only a few times. The chain uses TRBV5-1 and TRBJ2-2, with D possibly matching TRBD1 (6 bases). This CDR3 is built from 13 residues. CDR1 and CDR2 (germline): SGHRS, YFSETQ. V was clipped by 7 bases and J by 8 bases, with 15 bases between them. CDR3 coding DNA: TGCGCCAGCTCCTCGGACAGCACGGGGGAGCTGTTTTTT. Protein: CASSSDSTGELFF.

This clonotype was found many times. The J gene is TRBJ2-1, the V gene TRBV7-2; the match to TRBD2 covers 11 bases. The length of the CDR3 is 19 residues. CDR1 is SGHTA, CDR2 FQGNSA, per germline. With V trimmed by 0 bases and J by 1 base, 8 bases remained unmatched. CDR3 sequence: CASSLALIAGGTSYNEQFF. The CDR3 bases are TGTGCCAGCAGCTTAGCGCTAATAGCGGGAGGGACTTCCTACAATGAGCAGTTCTTC.

The chain couples TRBV11-3 to TRBJ2-1; a weak D match, TRBD2 (5 bases). Trimming took 5 bases from V and 0 from J, leaving 14 bases between them. Looked up from germline, CDR1 is SGHNT and CDR2 is YENEEA. The CDR3 is 16 amino acids. In DNA form, the CDR3 reads TGTGCCAGCAGCCCCGGGATGATAAGCTCCTACAATGAGCAGTTCTTC. Amino acids: CASSPGMISSYNEQFF.

In its sample, this clonotype was seen a few times. V and J are TRBV5-1 and TRBJ2-7, with TRBD1 matching over 8 bases. Germline CDR1 is SGHRS and CDR2 is YFSETQ. V dropped 4 bases and J dropped 4; count of bases not matched to a gene: 7. This CDR3 contains 14 residues. CDR3 nucleotides: TGCGCCAGCAGCGGCGACAGGGGATCTTACGAGCAGTACTTC. This translates into CASSGDRGSYEQYF.

This clonotype was seen only a few times. This rearrangement joins TRBV11-2 to TRBJ2-1, with D tentatively TRBD2 (5 bases). V was shortened by 8 bases and J by 7 bases, with 15 bases between the two germline ends. CDR1 and CDR2 from the germline V gene are SGHAT and FQNNGV. There are 13 residues in the CDR3. This CDR3 reads CASPPASQNEQFF. The CDR3 DNA follows: TGTGCCAGCCCTCCCGCTAGCCAAAATGAGCAGTTCTTC.

The chain carries TRBV29-1 and TRBJ2-7; the D gene could be TRBD1 or TRBD2 (5 bases each). Trimming took 5 bases from V and 3 from J, leaving 20 bases between them. Germline loops: CDR1 SQVTM, CDR2 ANQGSEA. The CDR3 loop spans 15 amino acids. DNA of the CDR3: TGCAGCGTTCGAGGGGAAGATAGGAGACTCTACGAGCAGTACTTC. The encoded protein is CSVRGEDRRLYEQYF.

This rearrangement joins TRBV5-1 to TRBJ1-2; D might be TRBD1 (6 bases). Between the trimmed V and J ends, which lost 4 bases and 2 bases, there was a span of 12 bases. Germline V gene lookup returns CDR1 SGHRS and CDR2 YFSETQ. The length of the CDR3 is 14 residues. The CDR3 protein is CASSKEQGNYGYTF. The CDR3 DNA is TGCGCCAGCAGCAAAGAACAGGGAAACTATGGCTACACCTTC.

The genes are TRBV5-1 and TRBJ2-1; D gene ambiguous. Between the trimmed V and J ends, which lost 0 bases and 2 bases, there was a span of 6 bases. This CDR3 comprises 14 residues. CDR1 is SGHRS and CDR2 is YFSETQ in the germline V gene. The CDR3 is CASSLAATYNEQFF. For the CDR3, the DNA is TGCGCCAGCAGCTTGGCCGCCACCTACAATGAGCAGTTCTTC. Combining the CDR3 with reference TRBV5-1 and TRBJ2-1 gives the whole variable domain KAGVTQTPRYLIKTRGQQVTLSCSPISGHRSVSWYQQTPGQGLQFLFEYFSETQRNKGNFPGRFSGRQFSNSRSEMNVSTLELGDSALYLCASSLAATYNEQFFGPGTRLTVL.

This clonotype appeared a few times. This chain connects TRBV24-1 to TRBJ2-1, with 9 bases identical to TRBD2. Germline trimming cut 4 bases from V and 5 bases from J; bases unmatched to any gene: 8. Germline CDR1 is KGHDR and CDR2 is SFDVKD. The CDR3 has 16 amino acids. This CDR3 is CATSESGTSLDNEQFF. The DNA for the CDR3 is TGTGCCACCAGTGAATCCGGGACTAGCTTGGACAATGAGCAGTTCTTC.

The J gene is TRBJ2-7, the V gene TRBV7-3, with a tentative D call TRBD1 (6 bases). The CDR3 contains 16 residues. Trimming left V 4 bases short and J 3 bases short, with 19 bases between. In germline, CDR1 is SGHTA, CDR2 FQGTGA. The DNA of the CDR3 is TGTGCCAGCAGCTCCTCGACAGGCCAAGGATTCTACGAGCAGTACTTC. Its protein product is CASSSSTGQGFYEQYF.

The chain couples TRBV12-3 or TRBV12-4 to TRBJ1-1; 7 positions match TRBD1. The CDR3 contains 14 residues. The junction had 5 bases not matched to a gene; V was cut back by 4 bases and J by 3 bases. CDR3 in amino acids: CASSSRGTDTEAFF. The CDR3 nucleotides read TGTGCCAGCAGTTCCCGGGGGACAGACACTGAAGCTTTCTTT.

The sample holds a few counts of this clonotype. The J gene is TRBJ2-7, the V gene TRBV5-5; possible D gene TRBD1, 5 bases. Deletions cut 4 bases from V and 9 bases from J, with 20 bases between. CDR1 SGHKS and CDR2 YYEKEE come from the germline V gene (reference sequence). The length of the CDR3 is 14 residues. The CDR3 sequence: CASSPAVSPRGQYF. In DNA form, the CDR3 reads TGTGCCAGCAGCCCGGCGGTTTCTCCAAGGGGGCAGTACTTC. The variable domain in full, completed from reference TRBV5-5 and TRBJ2-7, reads DAGVTQSPTHLIKTRGQQVTLRCSPISGHKSVSWYQQVLGQGPQFIFQYYEKEERGRGNFPDRFSARQFPNYSSELNVNALLLGDSALYLCASSPAVSPRGQYFGPGTRLTVT.

This clonotype has a handful of counts. The chain is built from TRBV9 and TRBJ2-1, with D hard to call. Trimming shortened V by 4 bases and J by 0 bases, and 14 bases separated the two germline ends. This CDR3 spans 16 amino acids. Germline V CDR1 and CDR2: SGDLS, YYNGEE. The CDR3 bases are TGTGCCAGCAGCCCAACAGCAGGAAGCTCCTACAATGAGCAGTTCTTC. Protein sequence: CASSPTAGSSYNEQFF.

This clonotype showed up just a few times. V gene TRBV6-5 combines with J gene TRBJ2-1; the D is unclear. The length of the CDR3 is 16 residues. Germline V lookup: CDR1 MNHEY, CDR2 SVGAGI. Trimming cost V 2 bases and J 1 base, with 12 bases left between them. Here the CDR3 DNA reads TGTGCCAGCAGTTACGGGGTTACCCCTTCCTACAATGAGCAGTTCTTC. It codes for CASSYGVTPSYNEQFF.

This clonotype has just a few counts. The CDR3: CATSGPTGYEQYF. The DNA of the CDR3 is TGTGCCACCAGTGGCCCGACAGGGTACGAGCAGTACTTC. The V gene is TRBV24-1, the J gene TRBJ2-7; 7 bases line up with TRBD1. CDR1 is KGHDR, CDR2 SFDVKD, per germline. This CDR3 region has 13 residues. V shed 5 bases, J shed 4 bases, and the junction held 4 bases outside the gene matches.

The chain has TRBV3-1 and TRBJ2-1; TRBD2 matches 9 bases. The CDR3 runs to 15 residues. V lost 4 bases, J lost 10 bases, and 11 bases stayed unmatched. From germline, CDR1 is LGHDT and CDR2 YNNKEL (reference sequence). For the CDR3, the DNA is TGTGCCAGCAGCCCGGGACTAGCCCCCGGTGGGGAGCAGTTCTTC. This encodes CASSPGLAPGGEQFF.

This chain connects TRBV6-5 to TRBJ2-7; D could derive from TRBD1 or TRBD2 (5 bases each). CDR1 is MNHEY and CDR2 is SVGAGI in the germline V gene. The CDR3 extends over 16 amino acids. Trimming removed 0 bases from V and 0 bases from J, with 12 bases in between. The CDR3 region has the DNA TGTGCCAGCAGTTACTCGATGAGGGGACCCTCCTACGAGCAGTACTTC. Protein product: CASSYSMRGPSYEQYF.

The chain carries TRBV7-3 and TRBJ2-2; TRBD1 matches 7 bases. There are 15 residues in the CDR3. Germline V CDR1 and CDR2: SGHTA, FQGTGA. V lost 4 bases, J lost 1 base, and 3 bases stayed unmatched. CDR3 bases: TGTGCCAGCAGCTCTTCAGGGGGGAACACCGGGGAGCTGTTTTTT. The encoded protein is CASSSSGGNTGELFF.

The sample holds a few counts of this clonotype. This chain links TRBV3-1 with TRBJ2-1, with D uncertain. The CDR3 covers 11 residues. The V and J ends lost 7 bases and 7 bases respectively, with 8 bases between them. Germline loops: CDR1 LGHDT, CDR2 YNNKEL (reference sequence). The CDR3 sequence is CASKGYNEQFF. CDR3 nucleotides: TGTGCCAGCAAAGGGTATAATGAGCAGTTCTTC.

This clonotype was found a few times. The chain carries TRBV5-5 and TRBJ2-1; D might be TRBD2 (7 bases). CDR3 length: 16 residues. Between the trimmed V and J ends, which lost 2 bases and 5 bases, there was a span of 17 bases. Germline CDR1 is SGHKS and CDR2 is YYEKEE (reference sequence). The CDR3 reads CASSFGGGRMHNEQFF. CDR3 sequence (DNA): TGTGCCAGCAGCTTTGGGGGCGGGAGAATGCACAATGAGCAGTTCTTC.

The sample holds a few counts of this clonotype. The V call is TRBV19, the J call TRBJ2-2, with D hard to call. The germline CDR1 and CDR2 sequences are LNHDA and SQIVND (reference sequence). The V end lost 7 bases, the J end lost 7 bases, and 19 bases lay between the germline ends. The CDR3 loop spans 15 amino acids. The CDR3 spells CASTQRLERVGELFF. CDR3 nucleotide sequence: TGTGCCAGTACACAGCGATTGGAACGGGTCGGGGAGCTGTTTTTT.

This clonotype was recorded many times. The genes are TRBV4-3 and TRBJ2-6; D call uncertain. Looked up from germline, CDR1 is LGHNA and CDR2 is YSLEER. V lost 2 bases and J 0 bases, leaving 5 bases between the germline ends. This CDR3 region has 15 residues. CDR3 in DNA: TGCGCCAGCAGCCAAAGGTCCTCTGGGGCCAACGTCCTGACTTTC. Translated, it gives CASSQRSSGANVLTF.

Only a few counts were recorded for this clonotype. The rearrangement links TRBV11-2 to TRBJ2-1; the match to TRBD2 covers 9 bases. This CDR3 comprises 17 residues. CDR1 is SGHAT and CDR2 is FQNNGV in the germline V gene. V lost 0 bases to trimming and J lost 6 bases; unmatched junction nucleotides: 9. CDR3 DNA sequence: TGTGCCAGCAGCTTAGATCTAGGCGGGAGGGCGGGCAATGAGCAGTTCTTC. It yields the protein CASSLDLGGRAGNEQFF. Complete variable domain (other parts from reference TRBV11-2 and TRBJ2-1): EAGVAQSPRYKIIEKRQSVAFWCNPISGHATLYWYQQILGQGPKLLIQFQNNGVVDDSQLPKDRFSAERLKGVDSTLKIQPAKLEDSAVYLCASSLDLGGRAGNEQFFGPGTRLTVL.